This TCR beta chain comes out of a study of T cells after yellow fever vaccination. Study observations and caveats: Most primary-vaccination clones reappeared after the booster (approximately 97% CD4, 88% CD8).

Each CDR3 protein is one row after TCRdb ran MiXCR on the 5' RACE reads. This sample carries hundreds of thousands of distinct CDR3 sequences, roughly a sixth of them seen once, and the ten largest clones take around 16%. Comments on this clonotype: What it binds is not known.

Germline CDR1 SGHRS, CDR2 YFSETQ. V gave up 2 bases and J gave up 2 bases, with 18 bases separating them. The CDR3 covers 17 residues. The chain recombines TRBV5-1 with TRBJ2-3, with D perhaps TRBD1 (6 bases). The receptor comes from a man aged 18 to 35 who received the YFV17D yellow fever vaccine. The sample in question was PBMCs, obtained less than 6 days after the first yellow fever vaccination. The CDR3 here is CASSFRGRAKATDTQYF. Here the CDR3 DNA reads TGCGCCAGCAGCTTCAGGGGAAGAGCTAAGGCCACAGATACGCAGTATTTT.